Listed below are T cell receptor beta chains from one sample, sequenced in a study of blood T cells in healthy people across ages. Via MiXCR, TCRdb re-called the 5' RACE reads, giving one row per CDR3 protein. The sample carries 590,000 or so distinct CDR3 sequences, under 30% recorded once. Sequenced material: blood. These receptors were collected from a woman at least 80 years old in good health. Both conserved end residues are part of each CDR3. The D gene is left open where the match is weak. A clone size is listed for some rows: how often the clone was seen (once, few, many), or a class if it is expanded.

CDR3 length,D gene,clone size,J gene,V gene,CDR3 protein,CDR3 DNA
15,NA,NA,TRBJ1-5,TRBV3-1,CASSQDYSVNQPQHF,TGTGCCAGCAGCCAAGATTACAGTGTCAATCAGCCCCAGCATTTT
16,TRBD2,NA,TRBJ2-5,TRBV7-2,CASSLATGGGYNEQYF,TGTGCCAGCAGCTTAGCCACTGGCGGGGGATACAATGAGCAGTACTTC
16,TRBD1,many,TRBJ2-1,TRBV5-1,CASSLDPGTGGNEQFF,TGCGCCAGCAGCTTGGACCCTGGGACAGGGGGCAATGAGCAGTTCTTC
14,NA,NA,TRBJ2-7,TRBV5-5,CASSLRALSETEYF,TGTGCAAGCAGCCTCCGGGCCCTGAGCGAGACCGAGTACTTC
17,NA,many,TRBJ2-1,TRBV7-3,CASSLNPGGGSYDEQFF,TGTGCCAGCAGCTTAAACCCCGGTGGGGGTAGCTACGATGAGCAGTTCTTC
13,NA,many,TRBJ2-7,TRBV19,CASSRHSSYEQYF,TGTGCCAGTAGTCGGCACAGCTCCTACGAGCAGTACTTC
14,TRBD1,NA,TRBJ1-2,TRBV6-7,CASIRTGRNYGYTF,TGTGCCAGCATCCGGACAGGGAGAAACTATGGCTACACCTTC
10,NA,few,TRBJ2-5,TRBV29-1,CSVGRNEQYF,TGCAGCGTTGGTAGGAATGAGCAGTACTTC
14,TRBD1,few,TRBJ1-5,TRBV29-1,CSVSRDRGREPQHF,TGCAGCGTTTCTCGGGACAGGGGGCGAGAGCCCCAGCATTTT
17,NA,NA,TRBJ2-1,TRBV18,CASSPPRRESSYNEQFF,TGTGCCAGCTCACCACCCCGGCGGGAAAGCTCCTACAATGAGCAGTTCTTC
17,TRBD1,NA,TRBJ2-3,TRBV27,CASSQRGGQGARDTQYF,TGTGCCAGCAGTCAAAGGGGTGGACAGGGGGCGCGAGATACGCAGTATTTT